The source of this T cell receptor beta chain is a study of T cell changes during pregnancy in multiple sclerosis (dated by TCRdb to between 2019 and 2020). Study-level background: In women with multiple sclerosis, the researchers looked at how the T cell repertoire shifted as pregnancy progressed.

With respect to this clone: It has no known antigen specificity. Per-base quality was not reported, and no clone a single base away is much larger than it.

The CDR3 sequence holds 14 residues, the cysteine and phenylalanine included. The retained sequence is limited to the CDR3, 42 bases, with the frame set at the first base. Ends trimmed: V by 2 bases, J by 3 bases; bases unmatched to a gene: 2. CDR1 SEHNR and CDR2 FQNEAQ are derived from the germline V gene (reference sequence). The library was built by means of the immunoSEQ multiplex PCR assay. The immuneACCESS repertoire file appears here via TCRdb, limited to in-frame rearrangements. These files lack a portion of the clones; in checked studies, under half of the deficit traces to unresolved V genes, and the cause of the others is not known. This sample holds fewer than 70,000 clones; about nine tenths were observed only once. The ten largest clones capture 1.4% of the sample.

This receptor chain uses TRBV7-9 and TRBJ1-1, and TRBD1 matches 8 of the central bases. This receptor was obtained from a female donor with multiple sclerosis, enrolled in a pregnancy study. Here the sequenced sample was peripheral blood, taken in the third trimester of pregnancy. The CDR3 amino acid sequence is: CASSLSGGYTEAFF. In nucleotides, the sequence is TGTGCCAGCAGCTTATCAGGGGGCTACACTGAAGCTTTCTTT.